These 3 T cell receptor beta chains were sequenced from one sample in a study of post-analysis software for immune sequencing data. General study points: Included in a set of a handful of TRBV segments more frequent in patients than controls were TRBV5-6, TRBV5-1 and TRBV20-1.

Unique molecular identifiers tagged the TCR beta cDNA libraries. TCRdb recomputed calls from the PCR reads with MiXCR, one row per CDR3 protein. Of 650,000 to 900,000 distinct CDR3 sequences listed, approximately 44% are singletons. These receptors' antigens are unknown. The sample comprised blood. Receptors were obtained from a girl aged 5-17 years with multiple sclerosis.

This clonotype showed up just a few times. The rearrangement links TRBV4-3 to TRBJ2-5; 10 bases align to TRBD2. This CDR3 contains 17 residues. Germline lookup yields CDR1 LGHNA and CDR2 YSLEER. After removal of 0 bases from V and 2 bases from J, the junction contained 6 bases not matched to a gene. The CDR3 sequence is CASSQDWTSGTQETQYF. Here the CDR3 DNA reads TGCGCCAGCAGCCAAGATTGGACTAGCGGAACACAAGAGACCCAGTACTTC.

This clonotype was counted a few times. The genes are TRBV6-1 and TRBJ1-5, with TRBD1 matching over 8 bases. Germline loops: CDR1 MNHNS, CDR2 SASEGT. The V gene end was trimmed by 5 bases and the J gene end by 0 bases; junction bases not matched to a gene: 12. CDR3 length: 18 amino acids. CDR3: CASSPTGDSSYSNQPQHF. The CDR3 DNA is TGTGCCAGCAGTCCGACAGGGGATTCTTCTTATAGCAATCAGCCCCAGCATTTT.

V usage is TRBV5-1 and J usage is TRBJ2-1, with D tentatively TRBD2 (6 bases). V shed 5 bases and J shed 5 bases, with 11 bases lying between them. This CDR3 is built from 13 residues. Germline CDR1 is SGHRS and CDR2 is YFSETQ. The CDR3 loop is CASRAGLDNEQFF. The DNA for the CDR3 is TGCGCCAGCAGGGCGGGACTCGACAATGAGCAGTTCTTC.